These 22 T cell receptor beta chains came from one sample sequenced in a study of blood T cell repertoires in COVID-19. Clones were read by immunoSEQ multiplex PCR, and TCRdb kept only the in-frame ones, dropping some. The table has about 95,000 clones, under 95% seen once. The sample consisted of peripheral blood. The receptors stem from a woman in her fifties or sixties in a cohort sampled during active COVID-19.

The V gene is TRBV7-9, the J gene TRBJ1-1; D is perhaps TRBD1 (5 bases). The V end lost 1 base, the J end lost 0 bases, and 12 bases lay between the germline ends. The germline V gene has CDR1 SEHNR and CDR2 FQNEAQ (reference sequence). The CDR3 totals 16 residues. The CDR3 sequence: CASSLGPGGLNTEAFF. In DNA, the CDR3 is TGTGCCAGCAGCTTAGGCCCCGGGGGACTGAACACTGAAGCTTTCTTT.

The chain is built from TRBV3-1 (or the pseudogene TRBV3-2) and TRBJ2-1; no clear D. V lost 4 bases and J lost 5, with 12 bases in between. The CDR3 extends over 14 amino acids. From germline, CDR1 is LGHDT and CDR2 YNNKEL (reference sequence). The CDR3 region is CASSPGGWNNEQFF. In DNA, the CDR3 is TGTGCCAGCAGCCCAGGTGGGTGGAACAATGAGCAGTTCTTC.

This clone was recorded a few times. The genes are TRBV5-1 and TRBJ1-1; TRBD1 agrees at 7 bases. V gave up 6 bases and J gave up 3 bases; unmatched junction bases: 5. This CDR3 contains 13 residues. Germline-derived CDR1 and CDR2 are SGHRS and YFSETQ. This chain's CDR3 is CASTRTGDTEAFF. The DNA of the CDR3 is TGCGCCAGCACCCGGACAGGTGACACTGAAGCTTTCTTT.

This clone was seen only a few times. This chain connects TRBV7-9 to TRBJ1-5; 7 nucleotides line up with TRBD1. This CDR3 has 13 residues. From germline, CDR1 is SEHNR and CDR2 FQNEAQ (reference sequence). J was trimmed by 4 bases and V by 5 bases; bases with no gene match: 2. The CDR3 DNA sequence: TGTGCCAGCAGCACACAGGGGAATCAGCCCCAGCATTTT. It is translated as CASSTQGNQPQHF.

V usage is TRBV7-9 and J usage is TRBJ1-5; possible D gene TRBD1, 6 bases. The CDR3 contains 15 residues. Germline CDR1 reads SEHNR; CDR2 reads FQNEAQ (reference sequence). Trimming removed 1 base from V and 2 bases from J, with 9 bases in between. The DNA for the CDR3 is TGTGCCAGCAGCTTAGGGGACACAGGCAATCAGCCCCAGCATTTT. Protein sequence: CASSLGDTGNQPQHF.

V gene TRBV7-6 combines with J gene TRBJ2-1, with a weak D call TRBD2 (5 bases). There are 14 residues in the CDR3. CDR1 is SGHVS, CDR2 FNYEAQ, per germline. Trimming shortened V by 4 bases and J by 3 bases, and 10 bases separated the two germline ends. CDR3 protein: CASSWGANYNEQFF. CDR3 nucleotide sequence: TGTGCCAGCAGCTGGGGAGCAAACTACAATGAGCAGTTCTTC.

This chain links TRBV7-9 with TRBJ2-7; TRBD1 aligns across 10 bases. Germline CDR1 SEHNR, CDR2 FQNEAQ (reference sequence). The CDR3 consists of 16 residues. V lost 0 bases and J lost 7; bases outside the gene matches: 9. The CDR3, as DNA: TGTGCCAGCAGCTTAGCCTTGGGACAGGGGAAAGGGGAGCAGTACTTC. It specifies CASSLALGQGKGEQYF.

The rearrangement links TRBV7-3 to TRBJ2-7, with TRBD2 as a possible D gene (6 bases). The V end lost 5 bases, the J end lost 0 bases, and 11 bases lay between the germline ends. Germline CDR1 and CDR2: SGHTA and FQGTGA. CDR3 length: 14 amino acids. CDR3 sequence reads: CASSLEGLSYEQYF. In DNA form, the CDR3 reads TGTGCCAGCAGCCTAGAGGGACTCTCCTACGAGCAGTACTTC. Full variable domain (remainder filled in from reference TRBV7-3 and TRBJ2-7): GAGVSQTPSNKVTEKGKYVELRCDPISGHTALYWYRQSLGQGPEFLIYFQGTGAADDSGLPNDRFFAVRPEGSVSTLKIQRTERGDSAVYLCASSLEGLSYEQYFGPGTRLTVT.

This clone was counted a few times. V gene TRBV14 combines with J gene TRBJ1-2; weak D call: TRBD1 (6 bases). Germline V gene lookup returns CDR1 SGHDN and CDR2 FVKESK. This CDR3 has 13 amino acids. V lost 2 bases and J 4 bases, leaving 8 bases between the germline ends. The DNA for the CDR3 is TGTGCCAGCAGCCAAATACAGGGCTATGGCTACACCTTC. This translates into CASSQIQGYGYTF.

The chain couples TRBV11-1 to TRBJ1-6; 8 nucleotides line up with TRBD1. The J segment lost 7 bases and the V segment lost 5 bases, leaving 7 bases of the junction unmatched. In germline, CDR1 is SGHAT, CDR2 FQDESV (reference sequence). This CDR3 has 15 amino acids. This chain's CDR3 is CASSLGQGLNSPLHF. Written as DNA, the CDR3 is TGTGCCAGCAGCCTCGGACAGGGACTCAATTCACCCCTCCACTTT.

V and J are TRBV5-1 and TRBJ2-1; TRBD2 is a possible D gene (6 bases). The V gene's germline CDR1 is SGHRS and CDR2 YFSETQ. The CDR3 is made up of 14 amino acids. The ends were cut back, 0 bases at V and 2 bases at J, with 6 bases in the middle. CDR3 amino acids: CASSLAGAYNEQFF. CDR3 nucleotides: TGCGCCAGCAGCTTGGCGGGAGCCTACAATGAGCAGTTCTTC.

J is TRBJ1-4 and V is TRBV12-3 or TRBV12-4; D uncertain. The CDR3 has 12 amino acids. V gave up 2 bases and J gave up 13 bases, with 11 bases separating them. The CDR3 bases are TGTGCCAGCAGTTTATCAAAAGCCCGACTGTTTTTT. This encodes CASSLSKARLFF.

In this sample, this clone turned up a few times. The chain uses TRBV11-2 and TRBJ2-7, with TRBD1 matching over 10 bases. Germline CDR1 is SGHAT and CDR2 is FQNNGV. CDR3 size: 18 residues. Trimming took 1 base from V and 0 from J; bases not matched to a gene: 9. The CDR3 nucleotides are TGTGCCAGCAGCTTAGCGGGGACAGGGGTCGCTAGCTCCTACGAGCAGTACTTC. Amino acid sequence: CASSLAGTGVASSYEQYF.

The chain combines TRBV6-5 with TRBJ2-3; TRBD2 aligns across 10 bases. Germline assignment: CDR1 MNHEY and CDR2 SVGAGI. Losses at the gene ends were 6 bases for V and 6 bases for J; bases not matched to a gene: 9. This CDR3 has 15 amino acids. CDR3 loop: CASRSLAGGRDTQYF. The CDR3 DNA reads TGTGCCAGCAGAAGTTTAGCGGGAGGCCGGGATACGCAGTATTTT.

This chain joins TRBV6-5 and TRBJ2-7; 9 nucleotides agree with TRBD2. The germline V gene encodes CDR1 MNHEY and CDR2 SVGAGI. The J segment lost 4 bases and the V segment lost 1 base, leaving 8 bases of the junction unmatched. This CDR3 region has 16 residues. The CDR3: CASSYLPSGVGYEQYF. The CDR3 DNA reads TGTGCCAGCAGTTACTTGCCTAGCGGGGTGGGGTACGAGCAGTACTTC.

The J gene is TRBJ2-2, the V gene TRBV19, with D perhaps TRBD1 (6 bases). The germline CDR1 and CDR2 sequences are LNHDA and SQIVND (reference sequence). V lost 7 bases and J lost 4, with 16 bases in between. CDR3 length equals 15 residues. CDR3 sequence reads: CASTIGGPRTGELFF. CDR3 nucleotide sequence: TGTGCCAGTACCATAGGGGGACCCCGCACCGGGGAGCTGTTTTTT.

This clone showed up just once. The CDR3 coding sequence is TGTGCCAGCAGCTTAGGGTCGGGTTCGAAACTGTTTTTT. Its protein is CASSLGSGSKLFF. The chain carries TRBV11-3 and TRBJ1-4, with D uncertain. The CDR3 runs to 13 residues. In germline, CDR1 is SGHNT, CDR2 YENEEA. V was clipped by 1 base and J by 11 bases, with 11 bases between them.

The genes are TRBV13 and TRBJ2-7, with D possibly being TRBD1 (5 bases). In germline, CDR1 is PRHDT, CDR2 FYEKMQ (reference sequence). The ends were cut back, 5 bases at V and 0 bases at J, with 14 bases in the middle. The CDR3 extends over 15 amino acids. Written as DNA, the CDR3 is TGTGCCAGCAGCCAGGGTTGGATCGACTCCTACGAGCAGTACTTC. Its protein is CASSQGWIDSYEQYF. Combining the CDR3 with reference TRBV13 and TRBJ2-7 gives the whole variable domain AAGVIQSPRHLIKEKRETATLKCYPIPRHDTVYWYQQGPGQDPQFLISFYEKMQSDKGSIPDRFSAQQFSDYHSELNMSSLELGDSALYFCASSQGWIDSYEQYFGPGTRLTVT.

In DNA, the CDR3 is TGTGCCTCAAGGTCCGTTGAAGACTACTATGGCTACACCTTC. This translates into CASRSVEDYYGYTF. The rearrangement uses TRBV30 and TRBJ1-2; D is undetermined. Germline loops: CDR1 GTSNPN, CDR2 SVGIG (reference sequence). V was clipped by 7 bases and J by 3 bases, with 18 bases between them. The length of the CDR3 is 14 residues.

V is TRBV30 and J is TRBJ1-5; 8 positions match TRBD1. The V segment lost 0 bases and the J segment 9 bases; nucleotides outside the gene matches: 13. The germline CDR1 and CDR2 sequences are GTSNPN and SVGIG (reference sequence). CDR3 size: 16 residues. CDR3 sequence: CAWSVSHRGFQAPQHF. The CDR3 DNA reads TGTGCCTGGAGTGTATCACACAGGGGGTTCCAAGCGCCCCAGCATTTT.

The chain carries TRBV12-1 and TRBJ1-2; TRBD1 reflects the table's D call only, with no check against the DNA. TRBV12-1 is a recognized pseudogene. The CDR3 loop spans 13 amino acids. The CDR3 reads CASSATGLDGYTF. CDR3 in DNA: TGTGCCAGCAGCGCGACAGGGTTGGATGGCTACACCTTC.

In this sample, this clone turned up once. The chain has TRBV11-1 and TRBJ1-1, with unresolved D. The CDR3 is made up of 14 amino acids. CDR1 is SGHAT and CDR2 is FQDESV in the germline V gene (reference sequence). V was shortened by 5 bases and J by 6 bases, with 16 bases between the two germline ends. The chain's CDR3 is CASSPPISTSEAFF. CDR3 DNA: TGTGCCAGCAGCCCCCCGATTTCGACATCTGAAGCTTTCTTT.